One and the same sample provided the 10 T cell receptor beta chains below, sequenced in a study of CD4 T cell repertoires in COVID-19. The assay was immunoSEQ multiplex PCR, and TCRdb's table has in-frame clones only and misses some. The data contain approximately 75,000 clones, 83% of them seen just once; the ten biggest clones take up approximately 0.6%. The sample was CD4+ T cells from peripheral blood, taken after recovery from COVID-19. These receptors all stem from a human donor who had COVID-19.

CDR3 in amino acids: CASSAAGQLGGQFF. Written as DNA, the CDR3 is TGTGCCAGCAGCGCTGCAGGACAGCTTGGCGGGCAGTTCTTC. The chain is built from TRBV9 and TRBJ2-1, with TRBD1 as a possible D gene (6 bases). The V end lost 3 bases, the J end lost 12 bases, and 19 bases lay between the germline ends. The CDR3 consists of 14 residues. Germline V gene sequence: CDR1 SGDLS, CDR2 YYNGEE.

The table lists this clone with a few counts. The gene calls are TRBV7-2 and TRBJ2-5; D not resolved. V was cut by 5 bases and J by 4 bases, with 14 bases left in between. This CDR3 contains 14 residues. Germline assignment: CDR1 SGHTA and CDR2 FQGNSA. The DNA for the CDR3 is TGTGCCAGCAGCCCGGTCAGTAGTTCAGAGACCCAGTACTTC. This encodes CASSPVSSSETQYF.

The CDR3 here is CASSGQFSSYEQYF. CDR3 sequence (DNA): TGTGCCAGCTCCGGACAGTTCAGCTCCTACGAGCAGTACTTC. The genes are TRBV7-3 and TRBJ2-7; possible D gene TRBD1, 6 bases. Germline loops: CDR1 SGHTA, CDR2 FQGTGA. CDR3 length equals 14 residues. V lost 8 bases, J lost 0 bases, and 14 bases lay in between.

The rearrangement uses TRBV5-4 and TRBJ1-2, with D possibly matching TRBD1 (6 bases). CDR3 length equals 13 residues. Deletions cut 4 bases from V and 4 bases from J, with 11 bases between. Germline V lookup: CDR1 SGHNT, CDR2 YYREEE (reference sequence). CDR3 bases: TGTGCCAGCAGCCAAAGGACAGTCTATGGCTACACCTTC. It yields the protein CASSQRTVYGYTF.

The chain combines TRBV29-1 with TRBJ1-2; 11 nucleotides line up with TRBD1. Unmatched junction bases numbered 2, after V lost 1 base and J lost 4 bases. This CDR3 has 14 residues. CDR1 is SQVTM and CDR2 is ANQGSEA in the germline V gene. CDR3 in amino acids: CSVEGTGGGYGYTF. Written as DNA, the CDR3 is TGCAGCGTTGAAGGGACAGGGGGCGGCTATGGCTACACCTTC.

The chain uses TRBV11-3 and TRBJ2-3, with D perhaps matching TRBD2 (6 bases). V was shortened by 0 bases and J by 0 bases, with 10 bases between the two germline ends. Germline CDR1 is SGHNT and CDR2 is YENEEA. This CDR3 has 16 amino acids. The CDR3 DNA follows: TGTGCCAGCAGCTTAGATTCAAGCGGGAGCACAGATACGCAGTATTTT. Translated, it gives CASSLDSSGSTDTQYF. The full variable domain, its missing parts supplied by reference TRBV11-3 and TRBJ2-3, is EAGVVQSPRYKIIEKKQPVAFWCNPISGHNTLYWYLQNLGQGPELLIRYENEEAVDDSQLPKDRFSAERLKGVDSTLKIQPAELGDSAVYLCASSLDSSGSTDTQYFGPGTRLTVL.

The rearrangement links TRBV24-1 to TRBJ2-2; D is unresolved. CDR3 length equals 16 residues. CDR1 and CDR2 (germline): KGHDR, SFDVKD. The germline V and J ends were trimmed by 1 base and 4 bases, with 12 bases remaining between them. CDR3 in DNA: TGTGCCACCAGTGATTTCCCCCGAACGATCACCGGGGAGCTGTTTTTT. Translated, it gives CATSDFPRTITGELFF.

V usage is TRBV11-2 and J usage is TRBJ1-2; D gene ambiguous. V lost 1 base to trimming and J lost 7 bases, with 13 bases between them. There are 14 residues in the CDR3. Germline CDR1 is SGHAT and CDR2 is FQNNGV. The CDR3 region has the DNA TGTGCCAGCAGCTTAGGCAGGAGCTCGTTTGGCTACACCTTC. Translating it yields CASSLGRSSFGYTF.

This sequence joins TRBV15 and TRBJ1-2; the D is unclear. The CDR3 covers 13 residues. Trimming took 5 bases from V and 4 from J, leaving 11 bases between them. Germline-derived CDR1 and CDR2 are LNHNV and YYDKDF (reference sequence). The CDR3 DNA reads as TGTGCCACCAGCGAGTGGGTGAGCTATGGCTACACCTTC. This sequence encodes CATSEWVSYGYTF.

This chain uses TRBV5-8 with TRBJ1-1; possible D gene TRBD1, 6 bases. Germline assignment: CDR1 SGHTS and CDR2 YDEGEE. The V end lost 4 bases, the J end lost 0 bases, and 16 bases lay between the germline ends. The CDR3 consists of 16 residues. The CDR3 loop is CASSPGTYRLNTEAFF. In nucleotides, the CDR3 is TGTGCCAGCAGCCCCGGGACATATAGATTGAACACTGAAGCTTTCTTT.